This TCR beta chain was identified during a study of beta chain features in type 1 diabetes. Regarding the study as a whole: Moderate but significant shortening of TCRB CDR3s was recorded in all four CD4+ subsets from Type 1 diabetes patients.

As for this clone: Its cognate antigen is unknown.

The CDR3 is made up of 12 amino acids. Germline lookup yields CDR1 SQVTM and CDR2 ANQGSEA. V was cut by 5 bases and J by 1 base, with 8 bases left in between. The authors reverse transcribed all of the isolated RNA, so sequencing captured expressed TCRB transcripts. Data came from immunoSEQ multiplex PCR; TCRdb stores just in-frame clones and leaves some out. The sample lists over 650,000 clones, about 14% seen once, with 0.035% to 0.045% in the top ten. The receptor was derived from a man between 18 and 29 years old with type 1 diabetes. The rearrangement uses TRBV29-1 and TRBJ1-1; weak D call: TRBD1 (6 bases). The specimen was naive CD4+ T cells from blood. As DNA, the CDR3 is TGCAGCGTTACACAGGGGAACACTGAAGCTTTCTTT. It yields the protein CSVTQGNTEAFF. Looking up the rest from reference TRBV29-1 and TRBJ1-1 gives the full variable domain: SAVISQKPSRDICQRGTSLTIQCQVDSQVTMMFWYRQQPGQSLTLIATANQGSEATYESGFVIDKFPISRPNLTFSTLTVSNMSPEDSSIYLCSVTQGNTEAFFGQGTRLTVV.